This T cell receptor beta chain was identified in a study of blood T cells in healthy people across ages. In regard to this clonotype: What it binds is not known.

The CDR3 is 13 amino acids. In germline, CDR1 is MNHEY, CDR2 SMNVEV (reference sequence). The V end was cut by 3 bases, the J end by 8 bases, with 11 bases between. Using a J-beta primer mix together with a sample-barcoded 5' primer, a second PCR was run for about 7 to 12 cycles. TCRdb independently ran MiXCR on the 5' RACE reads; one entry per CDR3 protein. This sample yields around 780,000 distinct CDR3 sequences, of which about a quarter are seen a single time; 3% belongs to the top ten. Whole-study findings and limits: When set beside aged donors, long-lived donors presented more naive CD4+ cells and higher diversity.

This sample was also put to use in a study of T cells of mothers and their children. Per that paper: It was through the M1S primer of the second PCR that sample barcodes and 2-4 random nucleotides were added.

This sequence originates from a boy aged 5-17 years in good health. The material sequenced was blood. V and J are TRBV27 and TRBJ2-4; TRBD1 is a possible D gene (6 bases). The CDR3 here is CASSFQGWDIQYF. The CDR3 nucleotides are TGTGCCAGCAGTTTCCAGGGGTGGGACATTCAGTACTTC.